The clone carrying this T cell receptor beta chain was seen a few times. A J-beta primer mix and a sample-barcoded 5' primer were used in a second PCR of about 6 to 12 cycles. Using its own MiXCR run on the 5' RACE reads, TCRdb lists one record per CDR3 protein. The table lists 1.2 million to 1.5 million distinct CDR3 sequences, around 39% of them singletons. The record originates from a study of blood T cells in healthy people across ages. The specimen sequenced was blood. This receptor was taken from a woman aged 18-29 years in good health.

The CDR3 reads CASSLSRVRTEAFF. CDR3 nucleotide sequence: TGTGCCAGCAGTTTATCCAGGGTCAGGACTGAAGCTTTCTTT. The chain combines TRBV28 with TRBJ1-1; tentatively, D is TRBD1 (5 bases). The ends were cut back, 1 base at V and 5 bases at J, with 11 bases in the middle. The germline V gene has CDR1 MDHEN and CDR2 SYDVKM. There are 14 residues in the CDR3.